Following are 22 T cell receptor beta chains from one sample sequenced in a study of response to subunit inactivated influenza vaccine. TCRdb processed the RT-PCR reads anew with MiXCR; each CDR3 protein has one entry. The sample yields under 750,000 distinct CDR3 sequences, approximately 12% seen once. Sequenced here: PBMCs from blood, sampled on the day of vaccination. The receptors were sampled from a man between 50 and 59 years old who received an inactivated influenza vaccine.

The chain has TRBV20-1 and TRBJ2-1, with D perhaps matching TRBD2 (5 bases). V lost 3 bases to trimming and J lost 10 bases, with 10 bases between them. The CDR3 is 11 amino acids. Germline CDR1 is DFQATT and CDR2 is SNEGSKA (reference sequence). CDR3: CSARAPSEQFF. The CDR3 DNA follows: TGCAGTGCTAGGGCCCCTAGCGAGCAGTTCTTC.

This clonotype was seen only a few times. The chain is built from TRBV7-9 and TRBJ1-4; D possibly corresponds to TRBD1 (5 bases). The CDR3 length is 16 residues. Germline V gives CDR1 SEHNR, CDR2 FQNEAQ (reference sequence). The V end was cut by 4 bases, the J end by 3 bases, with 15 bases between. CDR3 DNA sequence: TGTGCCAGCAGCTCACAAGTGGGGGGAGCTAATGAAAAACTGTTTTTT. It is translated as CASSSQVGGANEKLFF.

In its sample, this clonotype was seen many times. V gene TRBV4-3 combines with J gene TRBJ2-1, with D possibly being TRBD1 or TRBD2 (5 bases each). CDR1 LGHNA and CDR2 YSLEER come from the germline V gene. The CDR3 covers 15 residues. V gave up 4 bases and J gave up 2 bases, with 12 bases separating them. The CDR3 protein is CASSPTGGTYNEQFF. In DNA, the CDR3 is TGCGCCAGCAGCCCCACTGGGGGAACCTACAATGAGCAGTTCTTC.

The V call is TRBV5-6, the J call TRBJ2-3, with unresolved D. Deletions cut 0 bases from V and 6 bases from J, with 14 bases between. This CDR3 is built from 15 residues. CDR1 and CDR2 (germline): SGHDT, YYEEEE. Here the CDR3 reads CASSLERQPSDTQYF. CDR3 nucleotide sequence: TGTGCCAGCAGCTTGGAACGGCAGCCGTCGGATACGCAGTATTTT. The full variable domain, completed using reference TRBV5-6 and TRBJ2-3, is DAGVTQSPTHLIKTRGQQVTLRCSPKSGHDTVSWYQQALGQGPQFIFQYYEEEERQRGNFPDRFSGHQFPNYSSELNVNALLLGDSALYLCASSLERQPSDTQYFGPGTRLTVL.

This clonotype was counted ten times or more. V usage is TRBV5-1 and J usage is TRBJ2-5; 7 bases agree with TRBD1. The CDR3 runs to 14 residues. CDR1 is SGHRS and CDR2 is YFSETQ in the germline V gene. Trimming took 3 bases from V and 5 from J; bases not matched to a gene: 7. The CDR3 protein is CASSSTGIRETQYF. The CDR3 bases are TGCGCCAGCAGCTCGACAGGGATTCGGGAGACCCAGTACTTC.

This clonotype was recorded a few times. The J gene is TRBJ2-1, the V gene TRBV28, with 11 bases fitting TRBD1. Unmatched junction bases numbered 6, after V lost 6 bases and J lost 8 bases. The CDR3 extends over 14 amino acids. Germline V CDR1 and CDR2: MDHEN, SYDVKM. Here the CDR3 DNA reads TGTGCCAGCAGGGGACAGGGGGTTATCGATGAGCAGTTCTTC. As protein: CASRGQGVIDEQFF.

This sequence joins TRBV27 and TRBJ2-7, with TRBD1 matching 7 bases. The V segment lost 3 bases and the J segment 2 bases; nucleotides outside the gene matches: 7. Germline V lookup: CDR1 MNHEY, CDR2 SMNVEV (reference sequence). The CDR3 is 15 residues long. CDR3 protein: CASSLRTGRPYEQYF. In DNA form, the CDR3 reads TGTGCCAGCAGTTTGCGGACAGGCCGTCCCTACGAGCAGTACTTC.

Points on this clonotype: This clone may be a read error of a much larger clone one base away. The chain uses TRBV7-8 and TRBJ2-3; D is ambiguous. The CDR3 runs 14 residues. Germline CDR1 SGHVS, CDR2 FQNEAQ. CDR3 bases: TGTGCCAGCGGCTTGGGTTCAGCTGGAGATACGCAGTATTTT. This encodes CASGLGSAGDTQYF.

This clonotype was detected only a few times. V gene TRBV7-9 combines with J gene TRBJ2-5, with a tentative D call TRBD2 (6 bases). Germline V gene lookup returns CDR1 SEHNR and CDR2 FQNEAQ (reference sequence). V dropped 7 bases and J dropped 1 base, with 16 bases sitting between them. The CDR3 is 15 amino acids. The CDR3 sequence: CASTPHRTIQETQYF. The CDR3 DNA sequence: TGTGCCAGCACCCCCCACCGGACTATCCAAGAGACCCAGTACTTC.

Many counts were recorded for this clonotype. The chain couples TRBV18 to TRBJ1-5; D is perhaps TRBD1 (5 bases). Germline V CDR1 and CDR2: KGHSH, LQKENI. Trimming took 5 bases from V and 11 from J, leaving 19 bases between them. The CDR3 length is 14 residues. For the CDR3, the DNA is TGTGCCAGCTCAATAGAGGGGCGCGGAGAGGCCCAGCATTTT. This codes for CASSIEGRGEAQHF.

The CDR3 DNA follows: TGTGCCAGCAACCTCGGGGGTGGAAACACCATATATTTT. Translation: CASNLGGGNTIYF. The chain uses TRBV12-3 or TRBV12-4 and TRBJ1-3; a weak D match, TRBD1 (5 bases). V lost 7 bases and J 3 bases, leaving 10 bases between the germline ends. This CDR3 is 13 amino acids long.

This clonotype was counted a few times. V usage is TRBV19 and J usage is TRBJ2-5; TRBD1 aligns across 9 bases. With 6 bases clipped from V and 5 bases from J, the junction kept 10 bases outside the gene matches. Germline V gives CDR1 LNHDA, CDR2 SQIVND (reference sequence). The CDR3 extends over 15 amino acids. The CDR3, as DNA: TGTGCCAGTAGCTCCTCCGGGACAGGGTCCGAGACCCAGTACTTC. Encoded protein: CASSSSGTGSETQYF.

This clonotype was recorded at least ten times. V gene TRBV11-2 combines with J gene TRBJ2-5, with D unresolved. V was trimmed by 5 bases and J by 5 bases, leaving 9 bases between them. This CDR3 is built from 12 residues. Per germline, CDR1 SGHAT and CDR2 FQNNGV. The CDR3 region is CASSLPGETQYF. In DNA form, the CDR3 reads TGTGCCAGCAGCCTACCTGGGGAGACCCAGTACTTC. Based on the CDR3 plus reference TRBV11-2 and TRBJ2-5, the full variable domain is EAGVAQSPRYKIIEKRQSVAFWCNPISGHATLYWYQQILGQGPKLLIQFQNNGVVDDSQLPKDRFSAERLKGVDSTLKIQPAKLEDSAVYLCASSLPGETQYFGPGTRLLVL.

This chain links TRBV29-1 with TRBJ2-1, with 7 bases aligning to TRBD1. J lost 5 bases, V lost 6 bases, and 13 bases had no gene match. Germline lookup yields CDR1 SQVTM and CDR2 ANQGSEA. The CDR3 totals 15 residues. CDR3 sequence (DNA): TGCAGCGTCACAAACCGGGACAGACACAACAATGAGCAGTTCTTC. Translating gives CSVTNRDRHNNEQFF.

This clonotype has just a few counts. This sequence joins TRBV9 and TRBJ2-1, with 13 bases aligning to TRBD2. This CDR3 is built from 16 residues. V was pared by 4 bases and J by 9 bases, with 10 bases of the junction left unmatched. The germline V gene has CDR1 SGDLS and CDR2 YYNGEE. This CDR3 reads CASSPVLTSGRIEQFF. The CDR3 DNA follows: TGTGCCAGCAGCCCCGTTCTGACTAGCGGGAGGATTGAGCAGTTCTTC. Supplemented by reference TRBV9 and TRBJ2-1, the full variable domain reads DSGVTQTPKHLITATGQRVTLRCSPRSGDLSVYWYQQSLDQGLQFLIQYYNGEERAKGNILERFSAQQFPDLHSELNLSSLELGDSALYFCASSPVLTSGRIEQFFGPGTRLTVL.

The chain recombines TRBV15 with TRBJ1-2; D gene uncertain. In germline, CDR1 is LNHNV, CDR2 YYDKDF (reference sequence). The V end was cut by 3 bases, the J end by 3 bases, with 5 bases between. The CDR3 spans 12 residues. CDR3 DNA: TGTGCCACCAGCAGCAGAGACTATGGCTACACCTTC. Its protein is CATSSRDYGYTF.

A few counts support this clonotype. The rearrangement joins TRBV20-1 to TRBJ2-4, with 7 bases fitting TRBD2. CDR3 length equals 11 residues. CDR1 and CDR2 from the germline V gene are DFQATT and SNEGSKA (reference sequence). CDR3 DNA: TGCGGTACTTCTCCGGGAGGCATTCAGTACTTC. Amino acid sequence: CGTSPGGIQYF.

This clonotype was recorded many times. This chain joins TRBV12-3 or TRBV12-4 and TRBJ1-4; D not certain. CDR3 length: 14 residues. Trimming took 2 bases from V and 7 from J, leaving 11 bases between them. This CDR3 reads CASSLKSLGEKLFF. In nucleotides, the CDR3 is TGTGCCAGCAGTTTAAAATCCTTGGGTGAAAAACTGTTTTTT.

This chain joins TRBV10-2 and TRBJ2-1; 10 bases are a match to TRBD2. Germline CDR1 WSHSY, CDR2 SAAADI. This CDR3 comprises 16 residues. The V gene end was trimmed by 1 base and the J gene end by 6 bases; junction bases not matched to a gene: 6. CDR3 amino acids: CASSEFSGRASNEQFF. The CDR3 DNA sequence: TGCGCCAGCAGTGAGTTCAGCGGGAGGGCCTCCAATGAGCAGTTCTTC.

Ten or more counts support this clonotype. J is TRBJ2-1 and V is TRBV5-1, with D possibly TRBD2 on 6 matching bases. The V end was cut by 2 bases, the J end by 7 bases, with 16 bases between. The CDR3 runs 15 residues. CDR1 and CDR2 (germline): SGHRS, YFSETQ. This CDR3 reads CASSFQGGNPNEQFF. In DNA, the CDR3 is TGCGCCAGCAGCTTCCAGGGCGGGAATCCAAATGAGCAGTTCTTC.

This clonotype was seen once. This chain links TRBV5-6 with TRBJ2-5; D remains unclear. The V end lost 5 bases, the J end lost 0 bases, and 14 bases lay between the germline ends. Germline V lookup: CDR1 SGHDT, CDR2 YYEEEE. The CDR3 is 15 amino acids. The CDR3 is CASSLTGRHQETQYF. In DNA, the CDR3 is TGTGCCAGCAGTCTGACTGGACGTCACCAAGAGACCCAGTACTTC.

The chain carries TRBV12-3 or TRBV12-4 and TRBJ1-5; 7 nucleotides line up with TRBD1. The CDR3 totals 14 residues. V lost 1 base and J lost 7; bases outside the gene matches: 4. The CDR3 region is CASSLVRGSQPQHF. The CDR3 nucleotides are TGTGCCAGCAGTTTAGTCAGGGGGAGCCAGCCCCAGCATTTT.